This T cell receptor beta chain derives from a study of T cell responses to AZD1222 COVID-19 vaccine. General study points: No repertoire was sampled before or during the peak T cell response, only after it. At baseline, seropositivity was found in only a handful of AZD1222 recipients. Variant regions that are unmutated are reportedly the target of nearly half of spike-specific TCRs.

Data came from immunoSEQ multiplex PCR; TCRdb stores just in-frame clones and leaves some out. The sample contains about 100,000 clones, 70% to 90% of which appear only once. Note on this clone: No antigen is known for it.

Germline V CDR1 and CDR2: KGHDR, SFDVKD. The CDR3 contains 13 residues. The V end was cut by 5 bases, the J end by 9 bases, with 16 bases between. The chain combines TRBV24-1 with TRBJ2-7, with D perhaps matching TRBD1 (5 bases). The clonotype originates from an adult in good health. Sequencing was performed on peripheral blood, taken on day 0 of AZD1222 vaccination. The CDR3 nucleotides are TGTGCCACCAGTGCAGGGTCAGAAGGAAGGCAGTACTTC. Translation: CATSAGSEGRQYF.